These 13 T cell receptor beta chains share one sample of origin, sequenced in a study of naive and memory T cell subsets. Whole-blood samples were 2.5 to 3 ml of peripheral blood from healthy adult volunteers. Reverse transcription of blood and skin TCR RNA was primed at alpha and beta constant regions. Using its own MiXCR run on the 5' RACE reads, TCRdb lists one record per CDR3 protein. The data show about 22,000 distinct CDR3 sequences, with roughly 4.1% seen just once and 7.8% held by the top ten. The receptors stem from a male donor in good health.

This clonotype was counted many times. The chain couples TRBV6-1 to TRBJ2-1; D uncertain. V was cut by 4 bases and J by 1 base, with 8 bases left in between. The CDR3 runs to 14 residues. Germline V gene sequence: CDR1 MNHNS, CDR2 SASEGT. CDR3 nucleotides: TGTGCCAGCAGTGTGCAGTCTTCCTACAATGAGCAGTTCTTC. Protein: CASSVQSSYNEQFF.

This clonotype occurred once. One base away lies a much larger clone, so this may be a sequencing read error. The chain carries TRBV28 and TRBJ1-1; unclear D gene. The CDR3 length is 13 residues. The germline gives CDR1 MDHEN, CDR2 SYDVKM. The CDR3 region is CASSLSMNTEALF. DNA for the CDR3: TGTGCCAGCAGTTTATCAATGAACACTGAAGCTCTCTTT.

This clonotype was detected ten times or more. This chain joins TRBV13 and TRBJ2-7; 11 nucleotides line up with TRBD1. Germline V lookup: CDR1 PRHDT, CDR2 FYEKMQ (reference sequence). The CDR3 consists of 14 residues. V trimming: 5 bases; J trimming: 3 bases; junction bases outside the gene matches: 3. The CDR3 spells CASSPGTGGYEQYF. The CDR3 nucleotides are TGTGCCAGCAGCCCTGGGACAGGGGGCTACGAGCAGTACTTC.

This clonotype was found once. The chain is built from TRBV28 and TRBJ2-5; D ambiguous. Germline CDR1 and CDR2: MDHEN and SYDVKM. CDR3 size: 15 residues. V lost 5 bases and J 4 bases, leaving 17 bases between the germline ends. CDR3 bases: TGTGCCAGCAGTCCGGCCCCTCGGTACCTAGAGACCCAGTACTTC. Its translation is CASSPAPRYLETQYF.

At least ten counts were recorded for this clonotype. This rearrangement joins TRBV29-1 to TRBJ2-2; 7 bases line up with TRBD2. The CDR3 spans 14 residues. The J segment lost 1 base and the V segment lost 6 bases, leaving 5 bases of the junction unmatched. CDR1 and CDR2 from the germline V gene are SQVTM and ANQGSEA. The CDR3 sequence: CSVRLAQNTGELFF. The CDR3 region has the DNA TGCAGCGTCAGACTAGCTCAGAACACCGGGGAGCTGTTTTTT.

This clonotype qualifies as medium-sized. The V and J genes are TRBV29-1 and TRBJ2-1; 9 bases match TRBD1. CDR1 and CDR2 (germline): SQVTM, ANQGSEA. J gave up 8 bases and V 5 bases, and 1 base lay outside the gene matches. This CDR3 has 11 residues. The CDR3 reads CSVHRGHEQFF. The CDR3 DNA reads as TGCAGCGTTCACAGGGGGCATGAGCAGTTCTTC.

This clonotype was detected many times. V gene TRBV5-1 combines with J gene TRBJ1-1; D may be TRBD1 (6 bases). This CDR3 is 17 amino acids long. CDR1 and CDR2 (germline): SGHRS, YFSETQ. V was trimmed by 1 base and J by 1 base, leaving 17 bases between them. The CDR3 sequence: CASSLRFWGRGNTEAFF. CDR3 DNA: TGCGCCAGCAGCTTGAGGTTCTGGGGGCGAGGGAACACTGAAGCTTTCTTT. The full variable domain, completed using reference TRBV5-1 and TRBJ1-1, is KAGVTQTPRYLIKTRGQQVTLSCSPISGHRSVSWYQQTPGQGLQFLFEYFSETQRNKGNFPGRFSGRQFSNSRSEMNVSTLELGDSALYLCASSLRFWGRGNTEAFFGQGTRLTVV.

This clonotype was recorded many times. As DNA, the CDR3 is TGCGCCAGCAGCTTGGGACGGGCTAACACCGGGGAGCTGTTTTTT. As protein: CASSLGRANTGELFF. This chain connects TRBV5-1 to TRBJ2-2; D remains unclear. Trimming shortened V by 0 bases and J by 2 bases, and 8 bases separated the two germline ends. Looked up from germline, CDR1 is SGHRS and CDR2 is YFSETQ. The CDR3 contains 15 residues.

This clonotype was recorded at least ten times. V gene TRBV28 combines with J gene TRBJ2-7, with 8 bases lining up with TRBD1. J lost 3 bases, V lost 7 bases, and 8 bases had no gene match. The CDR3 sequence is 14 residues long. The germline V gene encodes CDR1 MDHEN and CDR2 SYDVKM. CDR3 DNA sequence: TGTGCCAGCAACATTCAGGGGGCAATCTACGAGCAGTACTTC. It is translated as CASNIQGAIYEQYF.

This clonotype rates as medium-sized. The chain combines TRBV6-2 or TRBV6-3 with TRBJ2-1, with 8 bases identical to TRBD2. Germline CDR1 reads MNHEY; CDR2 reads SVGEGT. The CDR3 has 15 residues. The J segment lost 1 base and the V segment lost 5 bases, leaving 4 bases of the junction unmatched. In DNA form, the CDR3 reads TGTGCCAGCAGTCAGAGCGGGGGTTCCTACAATGAGCAGTTCTTC. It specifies CASSQSGGSYNEQFF.

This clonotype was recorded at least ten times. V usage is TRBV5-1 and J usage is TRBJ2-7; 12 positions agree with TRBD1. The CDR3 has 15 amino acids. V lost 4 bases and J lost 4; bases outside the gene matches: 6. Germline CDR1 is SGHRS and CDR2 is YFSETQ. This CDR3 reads CASSPRDRGRYEQYF. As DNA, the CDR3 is TGCGCCAGCAGCCCTAGGGACAGGGGGCGTTACGAGCAGTACTTC.

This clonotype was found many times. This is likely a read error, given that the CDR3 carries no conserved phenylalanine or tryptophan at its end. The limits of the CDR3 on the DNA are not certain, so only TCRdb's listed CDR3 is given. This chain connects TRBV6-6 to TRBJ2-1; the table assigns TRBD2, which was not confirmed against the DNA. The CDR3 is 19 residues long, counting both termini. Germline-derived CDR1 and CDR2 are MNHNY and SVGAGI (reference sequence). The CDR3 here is CASSYVQGPGLAGGHPSFN.

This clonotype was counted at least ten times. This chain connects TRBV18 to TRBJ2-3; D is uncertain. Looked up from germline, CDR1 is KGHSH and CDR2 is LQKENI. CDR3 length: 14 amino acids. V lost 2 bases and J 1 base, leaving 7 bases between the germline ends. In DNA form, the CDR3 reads TGTGCCAGCTCACCAAGCACGGGCACAGATACGCAGTATTTT. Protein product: CASSPSTGTDTQYF.